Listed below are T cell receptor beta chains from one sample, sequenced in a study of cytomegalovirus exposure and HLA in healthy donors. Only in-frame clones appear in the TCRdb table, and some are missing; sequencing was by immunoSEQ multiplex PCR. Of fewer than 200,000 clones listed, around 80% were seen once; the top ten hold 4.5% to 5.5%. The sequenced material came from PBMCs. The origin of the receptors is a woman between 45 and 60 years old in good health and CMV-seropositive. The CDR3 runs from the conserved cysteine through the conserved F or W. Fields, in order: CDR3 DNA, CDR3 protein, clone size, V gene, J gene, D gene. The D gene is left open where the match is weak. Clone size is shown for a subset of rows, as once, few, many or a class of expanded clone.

CDR3nt: TGTGCCAGCAGCTTGGGGGGTCTTAGCGGACCCCGGGATACGCAGTATTTT; CDR3aa: CASSLGGLSGPRDTQYF; abundance: NA; v_gene: TRBV5-4; j_gene: TRBJ2-3; d_gene: NA
CDR3nt: TGTGCCACAGGGACTGGTTTCCGAGAGCAGTACTTC; CDR3aa: CATGTGFREQYF; abundance: NA; v_gene: TRBV19; j_gene: TRBJ2-7; d_gene: NA
CDR3nt: TGCGCCAGCAGCTTAAGGAGGGACAGTAACACTGAAGCTTTCTTT; CDR3aa: CASSLRRDSNTEAFF; abundance: NA; v_gene: TRBV5-1; j_gene: TRBJ1-1; d_gene: TRBD1
CDR3nt: TGTGCCAGCAGTTACCTCGAGGTCCACACCTTC; CDR3aa: CASSYLEVHTF; abundance: NA; v_gene: TRBV2; j_gene: TRBJ1-2; d_gene: NA
CDR3nt: TGTGCCAGCAGCTCGGGACTAGTCCGCGAGACCCAGTACTTC; CDR3aa: CASSSGLVRETQYF; abundance: few; v_gene: TRBV7-6; j_gene: TRBJ2-5; d_gene: TRBD2
CDR3nt: TGTGCCAGCGGGAGGGGACAGGCGTTCGACGAGCAGTACTTC; CDR3aa: CASGRGQAFDEQYF; abundance: NA; v_gene: TRBV5-4; j_gene: TRBJ2-7; d_gene: NA
CDR3nt: TGTGCCAGCAGTGGACTAGCGGGTTACAATGAGCAGTTCTTC; CDR3aa: CASSGLAGYNEQFF; abundance: once; v_gene: TRBV7-8; j_gene: TRBJ2-1; d_gene: TRBD2
CDR3nt: TGTGCCAGCAGTGTTCTCGGGACACTTAGCAATCAGCCCCAGCATTTT; CDR3aa: CASSVLGTLSNQPQHF; abundance: NA; v_gene: TRBV6-1; j_gene: TRBJ1-5; d_gene: NA
CDR3nt: TGCGCCAGCAGCCGCCAGTCCGAGCAGTACTTC; CDR3aa: CASSRQSEQYF; abundance: NA; v_gene: TRBV5-1; j_gene: TRBJ2-7; d_gene: NA
CDR3nt: TGCGCCAGTGCTATAACTAGCGGGAGGAATGAGCAGTTCTTC; CDR3aa: CASAITSGRNEQFF; abundance: NA; v_gene: TRBV5-1; j_gene: TRBJ2-1; d_gene: TRBD2
CDR3nt: TGTGCCAGCAGTGTGACAGGGAGGTACGAGCAGTACTTC; CDR3aa: CASSVTGRYEQYF; abundance: NA; v_gene: TRBV7-2; j_gene: TRBJ2-7; d_gene: NA
CDR3nt: TGTTCCAGCAGCGACACGCGTCTAGCGGGAGGGCCGCCCAATGAGCAGTTCTTC; CDR3aa: CSSSDTRLAGGPPNEQFF; abundance: few; v_gene: TRBV7-9; j_gene: TRBJ2-1; d_gene: TRBD2
CDR3nt: TGTGCCAGCAGCTTGGATCTGGGGATAGCGGGGGAAGCAGATACGCAGTATTTT; CDR3aa: CASSLDLGIAGEADTQYF; abundance: NA; v_gene: TRBV5-4; j_gene: TRBJ2-3; d_gene: TRBD2
CDR3nt: TGTGCCAGCAGCCAAGTCCATTCTAGCGGGGGCCAAGAGACCCAGTACTTC; CDR3aa: CASSQVHSSGGQETQYF; abundance: NA; v_gene: TRBV4-2; j_gene: TRBJ2-5; d_gene: TRBD2
CDR3nt: TGCAGCTCCCGGGATGTCACTGAAGCTTTCTTT; CDR3aa: CSSRDVTEAFF; abundance: NA; v_gene: TRBV29-1; j_gene: TRBJ1-1; d_gene: NA
CDR3nt: TGTGCCAGCAGCCCCGGGACTAGCGGGGGGCCCTACAATGAGCAGTTCTTC; CDR3aa: CASSPGTSGGPYNEQFF; abundance: NA; v_gene: TRBV7-2; j_gene: TRBJ2-1; d_gene: TRBD2
CDR3nt: TGTGCCAGCAGTTCGCCCCCAGTGGGCACAGATACGCAGTATTTT; CDR3aa: CASSSPPVGTDTQYF; abundance: NA; v_gene: TRBV28; j_gene: TRBJ2-3; d_gene: NA